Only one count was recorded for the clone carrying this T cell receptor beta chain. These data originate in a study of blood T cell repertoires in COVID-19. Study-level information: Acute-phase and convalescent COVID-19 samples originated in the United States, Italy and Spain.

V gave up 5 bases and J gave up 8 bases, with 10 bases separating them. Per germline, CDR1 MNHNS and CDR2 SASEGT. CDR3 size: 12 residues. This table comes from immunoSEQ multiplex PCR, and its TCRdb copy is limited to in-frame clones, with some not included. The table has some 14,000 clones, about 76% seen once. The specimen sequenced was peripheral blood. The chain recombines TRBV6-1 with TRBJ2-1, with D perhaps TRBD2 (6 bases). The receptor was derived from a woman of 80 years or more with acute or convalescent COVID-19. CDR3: CASSPLAYEQFF. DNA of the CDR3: TGTGCCAGCAGTCCACTAGCATATGAGCAGTTCTTC.